Each of the 13 T cell receptor beta chains below was sequenced from the same sample in a study of blood T cell repertoires in COVID-19. The method was immunoSEQ multiplex PCR; TCRdb's version includes in-frame clones alone and lacks a portion of them. Found here are about 88,000 clones, 75% to 90% of them singletons; the top ten hold roughly 4.9%. The material sequenced was peripheral blood. The receptors come from a woman of 80 years or more with active COVID-19.

This clone was seen a handful of times. The gene calls are TRBV6-5 and TRBJ1-5, with a possible D match to TRBD1 (5 bases). Trimming took off 5 bases at V and 6 bases at J, with 11 bases between the two ends. The CDR3 extends over 13 amino acids. Germline V CDR1 and CDR2: MNHEY, SVGAGI. CDR3 DNA sequence: TGTGCCAGCAGTACCCAGGGTAGTCAGCCCCAGCATTTT. It specifies CASSTQGSQPQHF.

This chain uses TRBV1 with TRBJ2-1; the table assigns TRBD2, which was not confirmed against the DNA. TRBV1 is described as a pseudogene. The CDR3 is 18 amino acids. The CDR3 DNA reads as TGCACCAGCAGCCAAGACCAGCGGGAGGGCCTCAACTACAATGAGCAGTTCTTC. It is translated as CTSSQDQREGLNYNEQFF.

A note on this clone: Its ends do not fully match the called genes, so a read error is possible. The chain links TRBV7-7 to TRBJ2-5; perhaps TRBD1 as D (5 bases). The V gene's germline CDR1 is SSHAT and CDR2 FNYEAQ (reference sequence). This CDR3 has 16 residues. The CDR3 DNA reads TGTGCTAGCAGCTTTTATAGGGGTGAGGTTGGAGAGACCCAGTACTTC. Protein: CASSFYRGEVGETQYF. The full variable domain, its missing parts supplied by reference TRBV7-7 and TRBJ2-5, is GAGVSQSPRYKVTKRGQDVTLRCDPISSHATLYWYQQALGQGPEFLTYFNYEAQPDKSGLPSDRFSAERPEGSISTLTIQRTEQRDSAMYRCASSFYRGEVGETQYFGPGTRLLVL.

The chain recombines TRBV4-3 with TRBJ2-5; 13 bases are shared with TRBD2. V lost 1 base to trimming and J lost 4 bases; unmatched junction nucleotides: 0. The CDR3 has 15 residues. Germline values: CDR1 LGHNA, CDR2 YSLEER. CDR3 DNA: TGCGCCAGCAGCCAAGGACTAGCGGGAGGAGAGACCCAGTACTTC. Its protein product is CASSQGLAGGETQYF.

The V and J genes are TRBV29-1 and TRBJ2-2; 9 nucleotides align to TRBD2. This CDR3 spans 17 amino acids. V shed 3 bases and J 7 bases; nucleotides not matched to a gene: 15. CDR1 is SQVTM, CDR2 ANQGSEA, per germline. The CDR3 DNA follows: TGCAGCGTTGAGGGAGGGGGTGTTAGCGGGAGCTTCGGGGAGCTGTTTTTT. Translating it yields CSVEGGGVSGSFGELFF.

The chain has TRBV18 and TRBJ1-4, with 10 bases identical to TRBD1. This CDR3 is 15 amino acids long. CDR1 is KGHSH, CDR2 LQKENI, per germline. With V trimmed by 4 bases and J by 5 bases, 4 bases remained unmatched. In DNA form, the CDR3 reads TGTGCCAGCTCACGACGGACAGGGGGAAATGAAAAACTGTTTTTT. This translates into CASSRRTGGNEKLFF.

The chain combines TRBV7-2 with TRBJ2-7; 11 bases align to TRBD2. There are 14 residues in the CDR3. Germline CDR1 SGHTA, CDR2 FQGNSA. Unmatched junction bases numbered 2, after V lost 5 bases and J lost 2 bases. Here the CDR3 DNA reads TGTGCCAGCAGCGTGACTAGCGGGGCCTACGAGCAGTACTTC. It codes for CASSVTSGAYEQYF.

This chain uses TRBV27 with TRBJ2-7; 10 bases align to TRBD2. The CDR3 covers 14 residues. Germline V gene data show CDR1 as MNHEY and CDR2 as SMNVEV (reference sequence). The V gene end was trimmed by 2 bases and the J gene end by 7 bases; junction bases not matched to a gene: 5. DNA of the CDR3: TGTGCCAGCAGTTTAACTAGCGGGATAGGGGAGCAGTACTTC. Translated: CASSLTSGIGEQYF.

The rearrangement uses TRBV20-1 and TRBJ2-3; 7 bases map to TRBD1. Germline V CDR1 and CDR2: DFQATT, SNEGSKA (reference sequence). J was trimmed by 1 base and V by 3 bases; bases with no gene match: 7. The CDR3 sequence is 15 residues long. The CDR3 region has the DNA TGCAGTGCTAGTAGCCAGGGGGAAGGCACAGATACGCAGTATTTT. The encoded protein is CSASSQGEGTDTQYF.

This clone turned up a few times. The V gene is TRBV30, the J gene TRBJ1-4; the match to TRBD1 covers 9 bases. CDR3 size: 13 residues. Germline CDR1 is GTSNPN and CDR2 is SVGIG (reference sequence). V lost 7 bases to trimming and J lost 5 bases; unmatched junction nucleotides: 5. CDR3 loop: CAYNRGRNEKLFF. In nucleotides, the CDR3 is TGTGCCTACAACAGGGGGCGGAATGAAAAACTGTTTTTT.

The rearrangement joins TRBV5-1 to TRBJ1-1, with 8 bases fitting TRBD1. V shed 6 bases and J 11 bases; nucleotides not matched to a gene: 9. The germline V gene encodes CDR1 SGHRS and CDR2 YFSETQ. CDR3 length equals 12 residues. CDR3 sequence (DNA): TGCGCCAGCACGGGACAGGCGGGGCTGGCTTTCTTT. Translation gives CASTGQAGLAFF.

V usage is TRBV19 and J usage is TRBJ1-1; no definite D call. Germline V gene lookup returns CDR1 LNHDA and CDR2 SQIVND (reference sequence). CDR3 length: 13 residues. V was cut by 9 bases and J by 1 base, with 12 bases left in between. The CDR3: CASSRYPNTEAFF. CDR3 DNA sequence: TGTGCCAGCTCCCGGTACCCGAACACTGAAGCTTTCTTT. Combining the CDR3 with reference TRBV19 and TRBJ1-1 gives the whole variable domain DGGITQSPKYLFRKEGQNVTLSCEQNLNHDAMYWYRQDPGQGLRLIYYSQIVNDFQKGDIAEGYSVSREKKESFPLTVTSAQKNPTAFYLCASSRYPNTEAFFGQGTRLTVV.

The rearrangement links TRBV11-2 to TRBJ1-2, with D possibly TRBD1 on 5 matching bases. The CDR3 has 12 amino acids. Germline CDR1 SGHAT, CDR2 FQNNGV. Trimming cost V 7 bases and J 8 bases, with 14 bases left between them. The CDR3 nucleotides read TGTGCCAGCACCTTGGGCGGGGACGGCTACACCTTC. It yields the protein CASTLGGDGYTF.